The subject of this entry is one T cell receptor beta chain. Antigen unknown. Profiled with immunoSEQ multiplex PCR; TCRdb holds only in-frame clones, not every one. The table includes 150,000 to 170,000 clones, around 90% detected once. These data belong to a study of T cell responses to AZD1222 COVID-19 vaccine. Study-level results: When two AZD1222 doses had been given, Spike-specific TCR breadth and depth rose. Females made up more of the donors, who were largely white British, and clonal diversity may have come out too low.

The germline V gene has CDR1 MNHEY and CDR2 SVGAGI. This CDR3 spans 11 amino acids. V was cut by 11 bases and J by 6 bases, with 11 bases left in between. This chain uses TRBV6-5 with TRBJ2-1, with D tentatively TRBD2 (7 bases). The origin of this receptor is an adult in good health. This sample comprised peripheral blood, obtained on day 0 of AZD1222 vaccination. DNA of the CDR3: TGTGCCTCAGGGGAGGGCAATGAGCAGTTCTTC. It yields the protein CASGEGNEQFF.